The rows below give T cell receptor beta chains drawn from one sample of a study of immune evolution from preneoplasia to lung adenocarcinoma. Produced via immunoSEQ multiplex PCR; TCRdb's table is partial and in-frame only. Of about 4,600 clones in the sample, around 81% were seen once. Sequenced input: FFPE normal lung tissue adjacent to the tumor. Receptors originate from a person aged 50-70 years with lung adenocarcinoma. The CDR3 runs from the conserved cysteine through the conserved F or W. Fields, in order: clone size, V gene, J gene, D gene, CDR3 protein, CDR3 DNA. D genes are given only for firm matches. For some rows the clone size is stated as once, few or many, or as a class when expanded; others skip it.

>.|TRBV11-1|TRBJ2-3|TRBD2
CASSRQGLAGGADTQYF
TGTGCCAGCAGCCGCCAGGGACTAGCGGGAGGTGCAGATACGCAGTATTTT
>few|TRBV6-5|TRBJ2-7|TRBD1
CASSEGQGVYEQYF
TGTGCCAGCAGCGAGGGACAGGGGGTCTACGAGCAGTACTTC
>.|TRBV5-4|TRBJ2-7|TRBD1
CASRKGTAKAYEQYF
TGTGCCAGCCGCAAAGGGACAGCCAAAGCCTACGAGCAGTACTTC
>.|TRBV5-1|TRBJ1-1|.
CASSLAENGGADTEAFF
TGCGCCAGCAGCTTGGCCGAAAATGGGGGGGCAGACACTGAAGCTTTCTTT
>few|TRBV7-9|TRBJ1-3|.
CASSPHGENTIYF
TGTGCCAGCAGCCCACACGGGGAAAACACCATATATTTT
>.|TRBV2|TRBJ2-5|TRBD1
CASSEDRRDETQYF
TGTGCCAGCAGTGAGGACAGGAGAGATGAGACCCAGTACTTC
>.|TRBV6-5|TRBJ2-5|.
CASSLQGEEETQYF
TGTGCCAGCAGTTTACAGGGAGAAGAAGAGACCCAGTACTTC
>.|TRBV28|TRBJ2-5|TRBD2
CASSFIGGVQETQYF
TGTGCCAGCAGTTTTATCGGGGGGGTTCAAGAGACCCAGTACTTC
>large|TRBV6-1|TRBJ1-4|.
CASSKAGTLTEKLFF
TGTGCCAGCAGCAAGGCCGGGACGCTGACTGAAAAACTGTTTTTT
>.|TRBV30|TRBJ2-2|.
CAWRAGNTGELFF
TGTGCCTGGAGAGCAGGGAACACCGGGGAGCTGTTTTTT
>.|TRBV19|TRBJ1-1|.
CASSIGLSYEAFF
TGTGCCAGTAGTATAGGCCTCTCCTACGAAGCTTTCTTT
>.|TRBV29-1|TRBJ2-7|TRBD2
CSVVGETSAYEQYF
TGCAGCGTTGTAGGTGAGACTAGCGCCTACGAGCAGTACTTC
>.|TRBV10-3|TRBJ1-4|TRBD1
CAIRSRDSVREKLFF
TGTGCCATCAGGTCCCGGGACAGCGTTCGGGAAAAACTGTTTTTT
>.|TRBV4-1|TRBJ2-2|TRBD1
CASSPTGTGATGELFF
TGCGCCAGCAGCCCCACCGGGACAGGGGCCACCGGGGAGCTGTTTTTT
>.|TRBV21-1|TRBJ1-2|.
CASSKYRENGYTF
TGTGCCAGCAGCAAATACAGGGAGAATGGCTACACCTTC
>.|TRBV14|TRBJ2-3|TRBD2
CASSSRLAGPAGTQYF
TGTGCCAGCAGCTCTCGACTAGCGGGACCGGCTGGTACGCAGTATTTT
>.|TRBV7-2|TRBJ2-1|.
CASTIYSYNEQFF
TGTGCCAGCACCATTTACTCCTACAATGAGCAGTTCTTC
>.|TRBV9|TRBJ1-3|.
CASSGGRGMNTIYF
TGTGCCAGCAGCGGTGGCCGGGGGATGAACACCATATATTTT
>.|TRBV27|TRBJ2-7|TRBD2
CASSLVLAGVFGNEQYF
TGTGCCAGCAGCCTCGTACTAGCGGGGGTCTTTGGTAACGAGCAGTACTTC
>.|TRBV9|TRBJ1-1|.
CASSVTGNTEAFF
TGTGCCAGCAGCGTGACGGGAAACACTGAAGCTTTCTTT
>once|TRBV7-3|TRBJ1-1|.
CASSLGYGTEAFF
TGTGCCAGCAGCTTGGGTTATGGGACTGAAGCTTTCTTT
>.|TRBV28|TRBJ2-7|.
CASSSREKFYEQYF
TGTGCCAGCAGTTCCCGGGAAAAATTCTACGAGCAGTACTTC
>few|TRBV14|TRBJ2-5|.
CASSPTTWGETQYF
TGTGCCAGCAGCCCGACGACTTGGGGGGAGACCCAGTACTTC
>few|TRBV20-1|TRBJ2-1|.
CSARDDEQFF
TGCAGTGCTAGAGATGACGAGCAGTTCTTC
>once|TRBV6-1|TRBJ2-5|.
CASSEDVSETQYF
TGTGCCAGCAGTGAAGATGTATCGGAGACCCAGTACTTC
>.|TRBV19|TRBJ1-2|.
CASSIQTGTNYGYTF
TGTGCCAGTAGTATCCAGACAGGCACTAACTATGGCTACACCTTC
>.|TRBV6-5|TRBJ1-4|.
CASRTGSTGGEKLFF
TGTGCCAGCAGAACCGGTTCCACCGGGGGGGAAAAACTGTTTTTT
>.|TRBV5-1|TRBJ2-1|.
CASSSEPTTNEQFF
TGCGCCAGCAGCTCAGAACCGACTACCAATGAGCAGTTCTTC
>.|TRBV7-3|TRBJ1-1|.
CASSSQGGDTEAFF
TGTGCCAGCAGCTCACAGGGAGGGGACACTGAAGCTTTCTTT